These 22 T cell receptor beta chains were all obtained from the same sample, sequenced in a study of regulatory T cells in long-lasting Graves disease. Specified time point: persistent/refractory GD, antithyroid drugs over 5 years with positive TRAb. RNA isolated from PBMCs was used to make the TCR library. Arm-PCR of CDR3 regions and iRepertoire HTBI primers were the basis on which TCR beta libraries were built. TCRdb itself ran the multiplex PCR reads through MiXCR, one entry per CDR3 protein. This table holds some 440,000 distinct CDR3 sequences, less than 25% found once. This specimen consisted of peripheral blood mononuclear cells (PBMCs), obtained when the disease was refractory, from a patient treated with antithyroid drugs. The origin of the receptors is a female donor with Graves disease.

J is TRBJ2-1 and V is TRBV29-1; D is unresolved. There are 10 residues in the CDR3. From germline, CDR1 is SQVTM and CDR2 ANQGSEA. V was shortened by 6 bases and J by 5 bases, with 5 bases between the two germline ends. CDR3 sequence (DNA): TGCAGCGTCGGAAACAATGAGCAGTTCTTC. Translation gives CSVGNNEQFF.

This clonotype occurred many times. The chain carries TRBV28 and TRBJ2-5; the D gene is possibly TRBD1 (6 bases). Trimming removed 3 bases from V and 6 bases from J, with 11 bases in between. Germline V CDR1 and CDR2: MDHEN, SYDVKM. The CDR3 has 13 residues. The CDR3 DNA is TGTGCCAGCAGTTTGACAGGAGTACAGACCCAGTACTTC. As protein: CASSLTGVQTQYF.

V is TRBV10-1 and J is TRBJ2-7, with D tentatively TRBD2 (5 bases). V shed 3 bases and J shed 6 bases, with 12 bases lying between them. The CDR3 contains 13 residues. CDR1 and CDR2 from the germline V gene are WNHNN and SYGVQD (reference sequence). CDR3 residues: CASSELGSAEQYF. Here the CDR3 DNA reads TGCGCCAGCAGTGAACTAGGGTCCGCCGAGCAGTACTTC.

This clonotype was detected ten times or more. The chain employs TRBV30 and TRBJ1-2, with TRBD1 matching over 8 bases. From germline, CDR1 is GTSNPN and CDR2 SVGIG (reference sequence). Trimming took 8 bases from V and 13 from J; bases not matched to a gene: 15. There are 12 residues in the CDR3. The CDR3 region has the DNA TGTGCCGTAAAACCCCGGGGACAGGCGCTCACCTTC. Its translation is CAVKPRGQALTF.

This clonotype was counted only a few times. This rearrangement joins TRBV7-8 to TRBJ2-1, with 7 bases identical to TRBD2. The CDR3 has 15 amino acids. CDR1 and CDR2 from the germline V gene are SGHVS and FQNEAQ. The trim removed 1 base at V and 3 bases at J, leaving 3 bases unmatched. The CDR3 loop is CASSLEGLYYNEQFF. The CDR3, as DNA: TGTGCCAGCAGCTTAGAGGGACTATACTACAATGAGCAGTTCTTC.

At least ten counts were recorded for this clonotype. The V call is TRBV19, the J call TRBJ1-1; possible D gene TRBD1, 5 bases. The V gene's germline CDR1 is LNHDA and CDR2 SQIVND (reference sequence). V was clipped by 6 bases and J by 4 bases, with 12 bases between them. This CDR3 contains 13 residues. The CDR3 bases are TGTGCCAGTAGCACCGACAGTATCACTGAAGCTTTCTTT. This translates into CASSTDSITEAFF.

This clonotype has ten or more counts. This chain links TRBV7-3 with TRBJ2-7; 8 bases align to TRBD1. V dropped 1 base and J dropped 6; count of bases not matched to a gene: 8. The CDR3 has 15 amino acids. Germline loops: CDR1 SGHTA, CDR2 FQGTGA. CDR3 protein: CASSLIRDRHPEQYF. The CDR3 coding sequence is TGTGCCAGCAGCTTAATCCGGGACAGGCACCCCGAGCAGTACTTC.

This rearrangement joins TRBV27 to TRBJ2-7; D unresolved. Germline V gene lookup returns CDR1 MNHEY and CDR2 SMNVEV (reference sequence). This CDR3 contains 13 residues. Trimming removed 5 bases from V and 3 bases from J, with 11 bases in between. The CDR3 loop is CASSNTDGYEQYF. CDR3 coding DNA: TGTGCCAGCAGTAACACGGACGGCTACGAGCAGTACTTC.

This rearrangement joins TRBV7-8 to TRBJ2-1, with TRBD2 matching 7 bases. V was clipped by 1 base and J by 9 bases; unmatched bases: 6. Germline V gene sequence: CDR1 SGHVS, CDR2 FQNEAQ. The CDR3 is 14 residues long. This CDR3 reads CASSLELAGAEQFF. In nucleotides, the CDR3 is TGTGCCAGCAGCTTAGAGTTGGCGGGAGCTGAGCAGTTCTTC.

This clonotype showed up many times. The CDR3 does not close with the conserved phenylalanine or tryptophan, likely indicating a read error. This chain links TRBV2 with TRBJ1-1; maybe TRBD1 (5 bases). The V end was cut by 6 bases, the J end by 0 bases, with 14 bases between. CDR3 length: 15 residues. CDR1 SNHLY and CDR2 FYNNEI come from the germline V gene. The CDR3 coding sequence is TGTGCCAGCAGGCCTTACCAGGGTATGAACACTGAAGCTTTCCTT. It is translated as CASRPYQGMNTEAFL.

There are many counts of this clonotype. As DNA, the CDR3 is TGTGCCGGGGGGGACAGGGGGCCCTTAGAGACCCAGTACTTC. Residues: CAGGDRGPLETQYF. V gene TRBV28 combines with J gene TRBJ2-5; 12 positions agree with TRBD1. Looked up from germline, CDR1 is MDHEN and CDR2 is SYDVKM. The CDR3 has 14 amino acids. The junction had 8 bases not matched to a gene; V was cut back by 11 bases and J by 4 bases.

This clonotype was found a few times. This rearrangement joins TRBV7-2 to TRBJ1-4, with D tentatively TRBD1 (5 bases). The CDR3 consists of 18 residues. Looked up from germline, CDR1 is SGHTA and CDR2 is FQGNSA. Trimming removed 1 base from V and 4 bases from J, with 19 bases in between. The CDR3 spells CASSLGPLGGALNEKLFF. The CDR3 region has the DNA TGTGCCAGCAGCTTAGGACCCCTAGGAGGGGCCCTTAATGAAAAACTGTTTTTT. The variable domain in full, completed from reference TRBV7-2 and TRBJ1-4, reads GAGVSQSPSNKVTEKGKDVELRCDPISGHTALYWYRQSLGQGLEFLIYFQGNSAPDKSGLPSDRFSAERTGGSVSTLTIQRTQQEDSAVYLCASSLGPLGGALNEKLFFGSGTQLSVL.

Comment on this clonotype: A much bigger clone sits one base away, suggesting this may be a read error. Because the CDR3 is missing its conserved closing phenylalanine or tryptophan, this is likely a read error. The chain has TRBV24-1 and TRBJ2-5, with D perhaps assigned TRBD1 or TRBD2 (5 bases each). The CDR3 length is 17 residues. Per the germline V gene, CDR1 is KGHDR and CDR2 is SFDVKD. V dropped 9 bases and J dropped 2 bases, with 24 bases sitting between them. The CDR3 loop reads CATSATGTSFLQETQYL. CDR3 sequence (DNA): TGTGCCACCTCAGCCACCGGGACCTCTTTTCTTCAAGAGACCCAGTACCTC.

This rearrangement joins TRBV6-1 to TRBJ2-5, with 7 bases lining up with TRBD2. The CDR3 extends over 15 amino acids. The germline CDR1 and CDR2 sequences are MNHNS and SASEGT. J lost 5 bases, V lost 8 bases, and 14 bases had no gene match. The CDR3 nucleotides are TGTGCCAGCCAGTTGATTGGCGGGAGTCCCGAGACCCAGTACTTC. This codes for CASQLIGGSPETQYF.

The chain links TRBV24-1 to TRBJ2-5; tentative D call: TRBD1 (7 bases). V lost 4 bases to trimming and J lost 5 bases, with 22 bases between them. The germline V gene encodes CDR1 KGHDR and CDR2 SFDVKD. The length of the CDR3 is 17 residues. The CDR3 DNA sequence: TGTGCCACCAGTGAAGGCAGGGGGGCCACTAATTTCGAGACCCAGTACTTC. It yields the protein CATSEGRGATNFETQYF.

This clonotype was seen many times. The chain has TRBV29-1 and TRBJ1-1, with D maybe TRBD1 (5 bases). CDR3 length: 12 residues. V lost 5 bases and J 5 bases, leaving 12 bases between the germline ends. CDR1 is SQVTM and CDR2 is ANQGSEA in the germline V gene. CDR3 in DNA: TGCAGCGTTCGATTCGGGGGGACTGAAGCTTTCTTT. This translates into CSVRFGGTEAFF. The whole variable domain, filled in from reference TRBV29-1 and TRBJ1-1, reads SAVISQKPSRDICQRGTSLTIQCQVDSQVTMMFWYRQQPGQSLTLIATANQGSEATYESGFVIDKFPISRPNLTFSTLTVSNMSPEDSSIYLCSVRFGGTEAFFGQGTRLTVV.

This clonotype was seen a few times. The rearrangement joins TRBV6-5 to TRBJ1-6; TRBD1 might be the D (5 bases). In germline, CDR1 is MNHEY, CDR2 SVGAGI. This CDR3 has 16 amino acids. Trimming pared 4 bases from V and 10 bases from J, leaving 20 bases between. The CDR3 loop is CASSSLRAGLNSPLHF. CDR3 sequence (DNA): TGTGCCAGCAGTTCGTTGCGGGCAGGGCTGAACTCACCCCTCCACTTT.

This clonotype occurred a few times. The rearrangement links TRBV28 to TRBJ2-3; TRBD2 agrees at 9 bases. The CDR3 is 15 residues long. Germline V gene data show CDR1 as MDHEN and CDR2 as SYDVKM. Trimming removed 6 bases from V and 6 bases from J; junction bases left unmatched: 10. DNA for the CDR3: TGTGCCAGCAGCCTCGAAGCGGGAGGAAGCGATACGCAGTATTTT. Translating gives CASSLEAGGSDTQYF.

In this sample, this clonotype turned up a few times. A much more abundant neighbour one base away suggests this may be a read error. The CDR3 DNA sequence: TGTGCCAGCAGTTTAGGAGAGCAGGCTGAAGCTTTCTTT. The encoded protein is CASSLGEQAEAFF. The gene calls are TRBV28 and TRBJ1-1; D uncertain. V was shortened by 2 bases and J by 6 bases, with 10 bases between the two germline ends. Germline loops: CDR1 MDHEN, CDR2 SYDVKM. The CDR3 runs 13 residues.

This clonotype was seen just once. V is TRBV9 and J is TRBJ1-1, with D possibly being TRBD1 (6 bases). The length of the CDR3 is 14 residues. V lost 3 bases and J lost 5, with 14 bases in between. CDR1 and CDR2 (germline): SGDLS, YYNGEE. In nucleotides, the CDR3 is TGTGCCAGCAGCGCGGGACATCGAGGGACTGAAGCTTTCTTT. Its protein is CASSAGHRGTEAFF. Complete variable domain (other parts from reference TRBV9 and TRBJ1-1): DSGVTQTPKHLITATGQRVTLRCSPRSGDLSVYWYQQSLDQGLQFLIQYYNGEERAKGNILERFSAQQFPDLHSELNLSSLELGDSALYFCASSAGHRGTEAFFGQGTRLTVV.

This clonotype was seen ten or more times. The rearrangement joins TRBV6-1 to TRBJ2-7, with 12 positions matching TRBD2. Germline loops: CDR1 MNHNS, CDR2 SASEGT. Germline trimming cut 7 bases from V and 3 bases from J; bases unmatched to any gene: 4. The CDR3 totals 14 residues. CDR3 loop: CASTATSGSYEQYF. The CDR3 region has the DNA TGTGCCAGCACCGCGACTAGCGGGAGCTACGAGCAGTACTTC.

This sequence joins TRBV10-3 and TRBJ2-2; no clear D. The germline V gene encodes CDR1 ENHRY and CDR2 SYGVKD. The length of the CDR3 is 16 residues. V was pared by 5 bases and J by 0 bases, with 13 bases between. CDR3 in DNA: TGTGCCATCAGTCCCGCTATGGGAACGAACACCGGGGAGCTGTTTTTT. Protein product: CAISPAMGTNTGELFF.